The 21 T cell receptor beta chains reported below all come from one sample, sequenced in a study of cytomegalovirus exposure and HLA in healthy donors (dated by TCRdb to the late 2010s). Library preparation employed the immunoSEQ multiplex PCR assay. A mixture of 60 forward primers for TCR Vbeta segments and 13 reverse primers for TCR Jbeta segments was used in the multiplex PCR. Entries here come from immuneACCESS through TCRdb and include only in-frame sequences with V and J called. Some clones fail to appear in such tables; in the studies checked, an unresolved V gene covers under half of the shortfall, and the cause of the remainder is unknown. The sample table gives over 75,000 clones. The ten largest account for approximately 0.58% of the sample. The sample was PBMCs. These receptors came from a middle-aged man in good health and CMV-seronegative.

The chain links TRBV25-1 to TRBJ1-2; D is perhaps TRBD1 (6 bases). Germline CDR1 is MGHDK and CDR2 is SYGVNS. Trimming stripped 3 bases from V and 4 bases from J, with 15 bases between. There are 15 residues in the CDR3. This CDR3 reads CASSDPATGFYGYTF. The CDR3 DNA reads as TGTGCCAGCAGTGACCCCGCAACAGGGTTCTATGGCTACACCTTC.

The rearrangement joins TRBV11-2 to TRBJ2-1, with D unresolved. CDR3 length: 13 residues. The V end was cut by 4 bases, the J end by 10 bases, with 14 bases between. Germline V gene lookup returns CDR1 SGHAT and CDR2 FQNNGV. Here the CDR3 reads CASSSDPVGEQFF. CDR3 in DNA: TGTGCCAGCAGCTCCGATCCCGTTGGCGAGCAGTTCTTC.

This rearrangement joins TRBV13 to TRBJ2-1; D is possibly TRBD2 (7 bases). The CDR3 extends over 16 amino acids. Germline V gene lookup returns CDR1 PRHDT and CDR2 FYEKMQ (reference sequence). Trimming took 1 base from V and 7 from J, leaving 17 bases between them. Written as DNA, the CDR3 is TGTGCCAGCAGCTTAGTATCGGGGGGCGCCAGAAATGAGCAGTTCTTC. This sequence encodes CASSLVSGGARNEQFF.

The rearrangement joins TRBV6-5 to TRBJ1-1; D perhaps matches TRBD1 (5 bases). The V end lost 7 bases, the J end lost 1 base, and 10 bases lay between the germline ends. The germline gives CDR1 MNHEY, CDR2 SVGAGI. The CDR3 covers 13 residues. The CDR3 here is CASNRQGNTEAFF. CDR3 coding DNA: TGTGCCAGCAATCGTCAGGGGAACACTGAAGCTTTCTTT.

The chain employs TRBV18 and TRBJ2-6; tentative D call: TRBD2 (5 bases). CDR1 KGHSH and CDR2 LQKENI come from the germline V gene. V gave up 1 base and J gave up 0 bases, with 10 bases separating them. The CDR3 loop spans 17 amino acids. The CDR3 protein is CASSPLPGNSGANVLTF. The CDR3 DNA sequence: TGTGCCAGCTCACCACTACCGGGGAACTCTGGGGCCAACGTCCTGACTTTC.

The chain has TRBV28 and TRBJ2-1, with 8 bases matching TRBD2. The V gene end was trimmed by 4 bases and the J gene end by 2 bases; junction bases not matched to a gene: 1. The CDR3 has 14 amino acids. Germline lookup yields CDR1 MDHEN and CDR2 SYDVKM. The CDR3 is CASSSGGPYNEQFF. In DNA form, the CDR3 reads TGTGCCAGCAGTTCGGGGGGGCCCTACAATGAGCAGTTCTTC.

The CDR3 loop reads CASSPQGGWETQYF. The DNA for the CDR3 is TGTGCCAGCAGCCCTCAGGGGGGTTGGGAGACCCAGTACTTC. The chain couples TRBV7-3 to TRBJ2-5, with D perhaps matching TRBD1 (7 bases). V was clipped by 5 bases and J by 5 bases, with 15 bases between them. CDR1 and CDR2 from the germline V gene are SGHTA and FQGTGA. The CDR3 has 14 amino acids. The variable domain in full, completed from reference TRBV7-3 and TRBJ2-5, reads GAGVSQTPSNKVTEKGKYVELRCDPISGHTALYWYRQSLGQGPEFLIYFQGTGAADDSGLPNDRFFAVRPEGSVSTLKIQRTERGDSAVYLCASSPQGGWETQYFGPGTRLLVL.

CDR3 amino acids: CASSEGLAGTDTQYF. The CDR3 region has the DNA TGTGCCAGCAGTGAGGGACTAGCGGGCACAGATACGCAGTATTTT. The chain carries TRBV6-4 and TRBJ2-3; 11 bases line up with TRBD2. The CDR3 consists of 15 residues. V trimming: 3 bases; J trimming: 1 base; junction bases outside the gene matches: 0. Germline lookup yields CDR1 MRHNA and CDR2 SNTAGT.

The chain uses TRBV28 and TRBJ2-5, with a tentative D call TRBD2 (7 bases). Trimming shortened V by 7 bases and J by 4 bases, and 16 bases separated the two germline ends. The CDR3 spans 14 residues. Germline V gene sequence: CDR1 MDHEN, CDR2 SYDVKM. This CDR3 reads CASIPGGGTETQYF. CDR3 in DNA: TGTGCCAGCATCCCTGGGGGGGGCACAGAGACCCAGTACTTC.

Here the CDR3 reads CASSYRGLWTEAFF. The CDR3 region has the DNA TGTGCCAGCAGCTACAGGGGGCTGTGGACTGAAGCTTTCTTT. The chain joins TRBV27 to TRBJ1-1; 9 positions match TRBD1. The CDR3 covers 14 residues. The trim removed 6 bases at V and 5 bases at J, leaving 7 bases unmatched. Germline CDR1 is MNHEY and CDR2 is SMNVEV (reference sequence).

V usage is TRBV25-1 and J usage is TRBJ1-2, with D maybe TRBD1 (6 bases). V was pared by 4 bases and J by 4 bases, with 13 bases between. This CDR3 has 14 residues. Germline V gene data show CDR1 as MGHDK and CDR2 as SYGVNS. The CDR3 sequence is CASSARPDSYGYTF. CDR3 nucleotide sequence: TGTGCCAGCAGTGCACGCCCGGACAGCTATGGCTACACCTTC.

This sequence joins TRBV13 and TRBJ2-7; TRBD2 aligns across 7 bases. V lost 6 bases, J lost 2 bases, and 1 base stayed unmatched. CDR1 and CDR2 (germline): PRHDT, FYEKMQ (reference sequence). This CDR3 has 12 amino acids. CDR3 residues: CASRGGAYEQYF. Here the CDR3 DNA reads TGTGCCAGCAGGGGAGGGGCCTACGAGCAGTACTTC. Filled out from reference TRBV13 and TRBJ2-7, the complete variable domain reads AAGVIQSPRHLIKEKRETATLKCYPIPRHDTVYWYQQGPGQDPQFLISFYEKMQSDKGSIPDRFSAQQFSDYHSELNMSSLELGDSALYFCASRGGAYEQYFGPGTRLTVT.

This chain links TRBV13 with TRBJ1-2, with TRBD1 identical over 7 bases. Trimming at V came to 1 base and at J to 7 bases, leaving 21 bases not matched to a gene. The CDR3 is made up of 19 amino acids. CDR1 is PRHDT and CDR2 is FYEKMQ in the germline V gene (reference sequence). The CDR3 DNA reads TGTGCCAGCAGCTTAGTCGGGACAGCTCTTTGGGGTTGTTTTGGTGGCTACACCTTC. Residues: CASSLVGTALWGCFGGYTF.

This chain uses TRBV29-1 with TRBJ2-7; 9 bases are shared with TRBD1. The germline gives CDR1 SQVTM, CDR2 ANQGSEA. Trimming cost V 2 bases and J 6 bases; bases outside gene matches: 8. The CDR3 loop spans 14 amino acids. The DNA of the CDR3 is TGCAGCGTTGAATCGGGACAGGGAGTACGCGAGCAGTACTTC. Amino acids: CSVESGQGVREQYF.

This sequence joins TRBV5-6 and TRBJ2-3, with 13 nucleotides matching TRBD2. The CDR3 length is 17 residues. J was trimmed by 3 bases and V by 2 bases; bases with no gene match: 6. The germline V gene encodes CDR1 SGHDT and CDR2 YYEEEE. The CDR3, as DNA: TGTGCCAGCAGCTTTTTAGGGACTAGCGGGATTACAGATACGCAGTATTTT. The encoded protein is CASSFLGTSGITDTQYF.

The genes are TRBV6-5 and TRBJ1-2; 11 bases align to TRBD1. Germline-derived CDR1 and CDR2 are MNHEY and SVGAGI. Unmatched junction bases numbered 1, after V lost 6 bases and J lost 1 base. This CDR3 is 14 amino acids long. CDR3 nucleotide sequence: TGTGCCAGCAGGGACAGGGGGCTTAACTATGGCTACACCTTC. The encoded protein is CASRDRGLNYGYTF.

This chain's CDR3 is CASSVRTGTGEGYTF. The CDR3 DNA is TGTGCCAGCAGCGTGAGAACCGGGACAGGGGAAGGCTACACCTTC. The gene calls are TRBV7-2 and TRBJ1-2; 10 bases match TRBD1. The CDR3 extends over 15 amino acids. The ends lost 5 bases at V and 8 bases at J; junction bases unmatched: 11. Per germline, CDR1 SGHTA and CDR2 FQGNSA.

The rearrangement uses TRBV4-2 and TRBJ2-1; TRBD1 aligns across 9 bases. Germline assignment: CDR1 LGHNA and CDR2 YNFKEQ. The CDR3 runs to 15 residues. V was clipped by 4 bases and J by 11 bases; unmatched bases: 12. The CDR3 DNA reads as TGTGCCAGCAGCCCGCGGGGACAGGGAGAGCCCCAGCAGTTCTTC. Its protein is CASSPRGQGEPQQFF.

CDR3 DNA: TGCGCCAGCAGCTTGGACAGACAGGGAGGAGTAGCTTTCTTT. It yields the protein CASSLDRQGGVAFF. V gene TRBV5-1 combines with J gene TRBJ1-1; TRBD1 matches 7 bases. The CDR3 loop spans 14 amino acids. Germline V gene data show CDR1 as SGHRS and CDR2 as YFSETQ. J gave up 10 bases and V 0 bases, and 9 bases lay outside the gene matches.

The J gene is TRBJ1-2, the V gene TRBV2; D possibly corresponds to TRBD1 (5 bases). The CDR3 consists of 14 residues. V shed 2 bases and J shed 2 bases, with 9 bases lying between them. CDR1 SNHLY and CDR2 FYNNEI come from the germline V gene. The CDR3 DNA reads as TGTGCCAGCAGTGAACGACAGTACAACTATGGCTACACCTTC. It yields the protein CASSERQYNYGYTF.

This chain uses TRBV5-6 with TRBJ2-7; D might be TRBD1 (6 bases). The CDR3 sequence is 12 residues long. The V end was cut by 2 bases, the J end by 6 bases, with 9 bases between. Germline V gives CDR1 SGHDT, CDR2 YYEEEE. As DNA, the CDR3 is TGTGCCAGCAGCTTCCCCAGGGGCGAGCAGTACTTC. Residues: CASSFPRGEQYF. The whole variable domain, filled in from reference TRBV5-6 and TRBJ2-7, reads DAGVTQSPTHLIKTRGQQVTLRCSPKSGHDTVSWYQQALGQGPQFIFQYYEEEERQRGNFPDRFSGHQFPNYSSELNVNALLLGDSALYLCASSFPRGEQYFGPGTRLTVT.